This TCR beta chain was recovered during a study of T cell repertoires in cytomegalovirus infection. Study background: HLA-B-restricted CMV epitopes that are well studied, plus recently identified HLA-C-restricted ones, were used by the study. Both CMV infection and a matching HLA type were indicated by public TCR beta signatures. General study points: Summed frequency of shared TCR beta families picked out CMV carriers who also had the relevant HLA. Dominating the ex vivo response were TCR beta clonotypes that were CMV-specific and HLA-C-restricted.

TCRdb analysed the reads with MiXCR anew, one entry per CDR3 protein. This table holds 900,000 to 950,000 distinct CDR3 sequences, approximately 32% found once. As regards this clonotype: Its antigen is unidentified.

Trimming removed 5 bases from V and 5 bases from J, with 12 bases in between. Germline CDR1 and CDR2: MNHEY and SVGEGT. CDR3 length equals 13 residues. The sample was cultured CD8+ T cells from PBMCs, taken from culture after CMV antigen stimulation. This TCR was sampled from a human donor in good health (CMV status not recorded). Some clones in this sample may be carry-over from other donors' samples. V usage is TRBV6-2 or TRBV6-3 and J usage is TRBJ2-5, with D unclear. This CDR3 reads CASSPPFRETQYF. Here the CDR3 DNA reads TGTGCCAGCAGTCCTCCCTTCAGGGAGACCCAGTACTTC.